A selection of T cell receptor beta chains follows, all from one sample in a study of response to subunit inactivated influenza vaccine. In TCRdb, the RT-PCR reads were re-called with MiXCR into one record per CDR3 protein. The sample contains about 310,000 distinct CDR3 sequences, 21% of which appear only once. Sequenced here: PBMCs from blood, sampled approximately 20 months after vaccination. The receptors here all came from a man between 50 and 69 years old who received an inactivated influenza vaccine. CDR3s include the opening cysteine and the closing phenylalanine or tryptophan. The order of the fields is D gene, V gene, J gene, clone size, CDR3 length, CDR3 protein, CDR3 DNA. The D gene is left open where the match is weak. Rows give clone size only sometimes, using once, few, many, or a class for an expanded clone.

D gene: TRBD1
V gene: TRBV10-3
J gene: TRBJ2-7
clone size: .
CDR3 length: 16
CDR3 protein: CAIRSDRSLGYYEQYF
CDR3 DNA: TGTGCCATCAGGTCGGACAGGAGTTTGGGTTACTACGAGCAGTACTTC

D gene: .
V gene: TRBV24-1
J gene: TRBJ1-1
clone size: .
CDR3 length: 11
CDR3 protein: CATSIGYEAFF
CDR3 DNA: TGTGCCACCAGTATCGGGTATGAAGCTTTCTTT

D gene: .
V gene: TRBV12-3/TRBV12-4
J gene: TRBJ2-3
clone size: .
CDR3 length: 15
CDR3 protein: CASILGGGRSRYAVF
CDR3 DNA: TGTGCCAGCATCCTGGGGGGGGGGCGGAGCAGATACGCAGTATTT

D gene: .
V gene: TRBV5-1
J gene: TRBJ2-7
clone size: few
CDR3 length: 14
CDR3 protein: CASSIGTGMYEQYF
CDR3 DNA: TGCGCCAGCAGCATTGGAACCGGGATGTACGAGCAGTACTTC

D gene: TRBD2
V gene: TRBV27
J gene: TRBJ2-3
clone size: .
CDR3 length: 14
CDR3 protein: CASSLGLETDTQYF
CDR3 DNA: TGTGCCAGCAGCCTGGGACTAGAGACAGATACGCAGTATTTT

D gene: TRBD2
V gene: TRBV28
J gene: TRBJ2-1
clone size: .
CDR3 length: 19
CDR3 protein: CASSFRGLAGPFSYNEQFF
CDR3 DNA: TGTGCCAGCAGTTTCCGGGGACTAGCGGGACCGTTCTCCTACAATGAGCAGTTCTTC

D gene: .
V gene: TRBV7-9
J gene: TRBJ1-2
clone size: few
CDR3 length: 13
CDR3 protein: CASSLAGTDGYTF
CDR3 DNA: TGTGCCAGCAGCTTAGCAGGGACGGATGGCTACACCTTC

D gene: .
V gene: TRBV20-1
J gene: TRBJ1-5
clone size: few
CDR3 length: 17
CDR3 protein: CSARDIRGSGGNQPQHF
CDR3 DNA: TGCAGTGCTAGAGATATTCGGGGATCGGGGGGCAATCAGCCCCAGCATTTT

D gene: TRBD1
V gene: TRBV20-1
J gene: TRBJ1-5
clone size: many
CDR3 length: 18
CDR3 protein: CSARGTGQGAYSNQPQHF
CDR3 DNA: TGCAGTGCTAGAGGGACGGGACAGGGGGCTTATAGCAATCAGCCCCAGCATTTT

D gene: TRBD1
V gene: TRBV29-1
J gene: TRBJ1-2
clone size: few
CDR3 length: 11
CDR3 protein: CSHGQGGGYTF
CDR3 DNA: TGCAGCCACGGACAGGGGGGTGGCTACACCTTC

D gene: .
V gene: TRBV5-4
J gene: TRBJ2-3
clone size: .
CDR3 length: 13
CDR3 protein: CASSLPGADTQYF
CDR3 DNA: TGTGCCAGCAGCTTGCCCGGGGCAGATACGCAGTATTTT

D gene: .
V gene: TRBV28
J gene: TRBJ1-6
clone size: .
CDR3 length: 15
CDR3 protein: CASGRGYHNNSPLHF
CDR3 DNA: TGTGCCAGCGGTCGTGGCTACCATAATAATTCACCCCTCCACTTT